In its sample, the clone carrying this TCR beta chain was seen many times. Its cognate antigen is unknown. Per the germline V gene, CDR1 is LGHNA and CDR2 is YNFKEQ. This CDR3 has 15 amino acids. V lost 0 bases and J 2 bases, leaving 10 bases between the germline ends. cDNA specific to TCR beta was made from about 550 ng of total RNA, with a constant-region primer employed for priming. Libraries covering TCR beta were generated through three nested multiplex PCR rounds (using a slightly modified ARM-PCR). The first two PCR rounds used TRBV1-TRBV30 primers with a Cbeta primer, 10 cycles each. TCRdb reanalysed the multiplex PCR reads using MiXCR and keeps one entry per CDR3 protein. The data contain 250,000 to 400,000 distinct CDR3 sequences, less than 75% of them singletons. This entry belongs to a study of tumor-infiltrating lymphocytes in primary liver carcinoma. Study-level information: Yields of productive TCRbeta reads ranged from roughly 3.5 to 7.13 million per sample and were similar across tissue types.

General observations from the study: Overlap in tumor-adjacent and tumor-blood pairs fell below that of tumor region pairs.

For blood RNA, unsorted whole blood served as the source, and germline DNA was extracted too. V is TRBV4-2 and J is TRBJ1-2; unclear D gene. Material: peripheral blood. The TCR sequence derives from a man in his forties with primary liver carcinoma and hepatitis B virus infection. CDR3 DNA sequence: TGTGCCAGCAGCCAAGATTTAGGGTTCAACTATGGCTACACCTTC. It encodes CASSQDLGFNYGYTF.